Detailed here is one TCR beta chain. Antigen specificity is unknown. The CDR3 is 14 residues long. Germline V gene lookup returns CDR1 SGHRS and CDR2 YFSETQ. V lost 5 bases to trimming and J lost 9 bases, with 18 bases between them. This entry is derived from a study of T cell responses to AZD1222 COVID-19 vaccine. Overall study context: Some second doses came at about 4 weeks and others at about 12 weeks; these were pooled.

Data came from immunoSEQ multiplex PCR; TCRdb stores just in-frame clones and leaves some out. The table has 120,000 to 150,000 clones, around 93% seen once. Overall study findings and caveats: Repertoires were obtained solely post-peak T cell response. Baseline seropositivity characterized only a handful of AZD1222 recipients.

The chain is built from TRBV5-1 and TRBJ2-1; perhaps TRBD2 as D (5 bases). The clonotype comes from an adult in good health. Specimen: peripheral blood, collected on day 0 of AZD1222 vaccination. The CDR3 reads CASRLVASVGEQFF. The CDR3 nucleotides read TGCGCCAGCAGGTTAGTAGCGAGCGTCGGTGAGCAGTTCTTC. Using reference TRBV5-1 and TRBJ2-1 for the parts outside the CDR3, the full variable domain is KAGVTQTPRYLIKTRGQQVTLSCSPISGHRSVSWYQQTPGQGLQFLFEYFSETQRNKGNFPGRFSGRQFSNSRSEMNVSTLELGDSALYLCASRLVASVGEQFFGPGTRLTVL.